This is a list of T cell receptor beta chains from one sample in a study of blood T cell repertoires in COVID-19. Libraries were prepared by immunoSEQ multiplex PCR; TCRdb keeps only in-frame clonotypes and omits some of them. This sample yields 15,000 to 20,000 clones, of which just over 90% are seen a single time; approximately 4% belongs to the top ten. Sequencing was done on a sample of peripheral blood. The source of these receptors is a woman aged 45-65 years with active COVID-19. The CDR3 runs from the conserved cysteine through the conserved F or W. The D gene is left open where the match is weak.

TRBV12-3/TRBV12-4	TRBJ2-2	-	CASRRWGAGELFF
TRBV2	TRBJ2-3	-	CASSFLARGDTQYF
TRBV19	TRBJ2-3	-	CASSIGQASTDTQYF
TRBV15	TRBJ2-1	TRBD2	CATSRRSGMKYNEQFF
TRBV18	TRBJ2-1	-	CASSPENYNEQFF
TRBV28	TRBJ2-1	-	CASSRGPGVGEQFF
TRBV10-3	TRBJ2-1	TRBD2	CAISDFAAGASHNEQFF
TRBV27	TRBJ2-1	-	CASSLWGGMSYNEQFF
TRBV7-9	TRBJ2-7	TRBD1	CASSLVRGSYEQYF
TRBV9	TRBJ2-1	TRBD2	CASSMGLAGYIGVYNEQFF
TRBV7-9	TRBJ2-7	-	CASSLTGGVREQYF
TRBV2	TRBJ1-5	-	CASRTSPGQPQHF
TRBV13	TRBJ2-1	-	CASSYRDTSYNEQFF
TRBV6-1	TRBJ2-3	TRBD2	CASSEGLAGSADTQYF
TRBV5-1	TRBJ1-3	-	CASSLAGDSGNTIYF
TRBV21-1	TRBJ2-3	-	CASIGTGGTDTQYF
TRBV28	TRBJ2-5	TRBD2	CASSILAGVQETQYF
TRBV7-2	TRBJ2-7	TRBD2	CASTLSGAYNYEQYF
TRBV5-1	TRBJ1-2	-	CASSLGREVYGYTF
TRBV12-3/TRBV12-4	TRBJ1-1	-	CASSPARGEAFF
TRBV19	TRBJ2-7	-	CASSIEGGTYEQYF
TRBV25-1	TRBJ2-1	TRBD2	CASSPVSGNSYNEQFF
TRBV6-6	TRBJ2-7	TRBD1	CASSFRTGQQYF
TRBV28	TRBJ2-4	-	CASSLRVGAKNIQYF
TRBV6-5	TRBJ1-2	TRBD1	CATGTGSNYGYTF
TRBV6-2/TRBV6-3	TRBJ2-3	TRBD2	CASSYSKTLAGVGGDTQYF
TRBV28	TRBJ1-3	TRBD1	CASSHRGGPGNTIYF